In this sample, the clone carrying this T cell receptor (beta chain) turned up once. The antigen is undetermined. These data belong to a study of T-cell reconstitution after alpha-beta-depleted transplantation in children. Preparing the TCRbeta library involved the use of unique molecular identifiers. A single record per CDR3 protein comes from TCRdb applying MiXCR to the PCR reads. The repertoire holds some 550,000 distinct CDR3 sequences, with roughly 23% as singletons. Study-wide points: In patients about two months after transplant, alpha-beta T cells reportedly arose from several hundred expanded graft clones. It was surviving recipient T cells and thymic progenitors that gave some patients high TCRbeta diversity at day 60. Counts and diversity of T cells one year after transplant came mostly from newly produced T cells.

Germline CDR1 is DFQATT and CDR2 is SNEGSKA (reference sequence). There are 13 residues in the CDR3. With 1 base removed from V and 8 bases from J, the gap between germline ends came to 11 bases. The TCR sequence derives from a boy younger than two who had a stem cell transplant for acute myeloid leukemia, so the T cells may come from the graft donor. The material was PBMCs, mostly from graft donor cells, obtained 360 days after TCRalphabeta/CD19-depleted stem cell transplant. This chain uses TRBV20-1 with TRBJ1-4; D perhaps matches TRBD1 (5 bases). For the CDR3, the DNA is TGCAGTGCTAGAGCTCAGGGAGGGGAAAAACTGTTTTTT. This codes for CSARAQGGEKLFF.